This T cell receptor (beta chain) was obtained from a study of T-cell memory formation after mild COVID-19. Overall study: Largely, TCR clusters stayed within a single donor. Study outcomes and limitations: Clones shrinking between day 15 and 85 showed a balanced CD4/CD8 split, and those that grew later tilted toward CD4+.

Researchers used 5'RACE with constant-segment primers to make TCR alpha and TCR beta cDNA libraries that carry sample barcodes and UMIs. TCRdb re-derived calls from the 5' RACE reads in MiXCR, one entry per CDR3 protein. Among hundreds of thousands of distinct CDR3 sequences, 15% to 20% were seen once, and the ten largest hold 12%. Of note for this clonotype: Its target is unknown.

V dropped 0 bases and J dropped 6; count of bases not matched to a gene: 6. CDR1 and CDR2 from the germline V gene are DFQATT and SNEGSKA (reference sequence). The length of the CDR3 is 16 residues. The origin of this receptor is an adult woman who had mild COVID-19 (a few samples of this study predate the infection). Cell type and time point are not known. The sequenced sample was PBMCs or a T cell subset sorted from them (not recorded which). The chain has TRBV20-1 and TRBJ2-2; 11 positions match TRBD2. This CDR3 reads CSARDSTSGDSGELFF. The DNA of the CDR3 is TGCAGTGCTAGAGATTCGACTAGCGGGGATTCCGGGGAGCTGTTTTTT.